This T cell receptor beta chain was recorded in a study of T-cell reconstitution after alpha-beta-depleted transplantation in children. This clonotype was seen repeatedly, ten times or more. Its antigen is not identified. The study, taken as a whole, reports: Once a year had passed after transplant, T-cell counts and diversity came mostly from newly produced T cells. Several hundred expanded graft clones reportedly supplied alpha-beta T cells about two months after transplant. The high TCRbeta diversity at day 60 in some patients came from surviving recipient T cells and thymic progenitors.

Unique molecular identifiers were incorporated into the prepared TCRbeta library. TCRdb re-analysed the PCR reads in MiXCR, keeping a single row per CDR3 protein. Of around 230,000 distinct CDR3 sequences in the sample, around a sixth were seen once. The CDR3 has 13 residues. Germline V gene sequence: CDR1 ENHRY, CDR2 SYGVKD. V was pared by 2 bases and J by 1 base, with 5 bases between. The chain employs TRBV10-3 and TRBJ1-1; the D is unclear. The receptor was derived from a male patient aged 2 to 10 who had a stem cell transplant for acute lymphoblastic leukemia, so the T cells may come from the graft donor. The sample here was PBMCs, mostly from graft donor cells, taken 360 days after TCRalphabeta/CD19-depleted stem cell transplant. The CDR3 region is CAISEMGNTEAFF. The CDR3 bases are TGTGCCATCAGTGAGATGGGGAACACTGAAGCTTTCTTT.